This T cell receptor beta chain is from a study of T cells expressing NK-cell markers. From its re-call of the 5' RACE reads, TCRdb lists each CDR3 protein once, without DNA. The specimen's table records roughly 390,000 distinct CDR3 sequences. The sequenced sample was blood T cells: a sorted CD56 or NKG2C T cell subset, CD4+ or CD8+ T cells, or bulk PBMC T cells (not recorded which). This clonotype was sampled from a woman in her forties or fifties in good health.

This CDR3 reads CATAGQGYNEQYF. The gene calls are TRBV15 and TRBJ2-7; TCRdb names TRBD1, which stays unverified in the absence of DNA. The germline V gene encodes CDR1 LNHNV and CDR2 YYDKDF (reference sequence). The CDR3 has 13 amino acids.